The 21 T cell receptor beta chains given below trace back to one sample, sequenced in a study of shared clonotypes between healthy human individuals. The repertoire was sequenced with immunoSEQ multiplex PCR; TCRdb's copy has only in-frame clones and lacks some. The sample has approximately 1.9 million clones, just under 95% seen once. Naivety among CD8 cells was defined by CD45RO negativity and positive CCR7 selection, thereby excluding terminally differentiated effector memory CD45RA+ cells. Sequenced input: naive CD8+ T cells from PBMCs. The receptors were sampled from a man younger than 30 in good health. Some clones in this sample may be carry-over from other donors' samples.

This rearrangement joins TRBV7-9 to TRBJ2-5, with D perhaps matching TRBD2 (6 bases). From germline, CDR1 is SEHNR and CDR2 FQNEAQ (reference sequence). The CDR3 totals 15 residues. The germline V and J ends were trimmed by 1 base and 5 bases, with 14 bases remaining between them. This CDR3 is CASSLVGGARETQYF. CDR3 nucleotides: TGTGCCAGCAGCTTAGTAGGAGGGGCGCGGGAGACCCAGTACTTC. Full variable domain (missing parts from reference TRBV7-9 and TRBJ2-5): DTGVSQNPRHKITKRGQNVTFRCDPISEHNRLYWYRQTLGQGPEFLTYFQNEAQLEKSRLLSDRFSAERPKGSFSTLEIQRTEQGDSAMYLCASSLVGGARETQYFGPGTRLLVL.

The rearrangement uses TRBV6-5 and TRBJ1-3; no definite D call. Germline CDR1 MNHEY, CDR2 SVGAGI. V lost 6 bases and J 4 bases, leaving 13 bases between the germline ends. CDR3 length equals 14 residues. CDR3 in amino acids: CASSPSGEGNTIYF. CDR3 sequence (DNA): TGTGCCAGCAGCCCGAGCGGGGAAGGAAACACCATATATTTT.

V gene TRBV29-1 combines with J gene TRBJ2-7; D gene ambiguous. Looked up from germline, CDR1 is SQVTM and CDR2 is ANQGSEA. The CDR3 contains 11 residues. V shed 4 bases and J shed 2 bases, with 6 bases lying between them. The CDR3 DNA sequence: TGCAGCGTTGTTGTCGCCTACGAGCAGTACTTC. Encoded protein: CSVVVAYEQYF.

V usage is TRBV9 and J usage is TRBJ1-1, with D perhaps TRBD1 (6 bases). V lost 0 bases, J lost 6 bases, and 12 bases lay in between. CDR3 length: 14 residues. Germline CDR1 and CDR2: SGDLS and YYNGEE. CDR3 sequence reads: CASSVEGGKSEAFF. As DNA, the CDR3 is TGTGCCAGCAGCGTAGAGGGGGGCAAGTCTGAAGCTTTCTTT.

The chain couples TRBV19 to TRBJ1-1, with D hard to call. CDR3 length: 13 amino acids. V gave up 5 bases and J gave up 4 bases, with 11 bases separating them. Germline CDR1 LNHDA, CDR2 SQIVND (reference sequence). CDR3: CASSHRKSTEAFF. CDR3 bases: TGTGCCAGTAGTCACAGAAAAAGCACTGAAGCTTTCTTT.

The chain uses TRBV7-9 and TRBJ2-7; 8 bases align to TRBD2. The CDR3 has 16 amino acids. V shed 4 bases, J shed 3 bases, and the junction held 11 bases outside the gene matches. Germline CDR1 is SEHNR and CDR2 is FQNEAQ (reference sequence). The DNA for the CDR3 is TGTGCCAGCAGCTCCTCCTCTGGACTAGCAGGCTACGAGCAGTACTTC. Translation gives CASSSSSGLAGYEQYF.

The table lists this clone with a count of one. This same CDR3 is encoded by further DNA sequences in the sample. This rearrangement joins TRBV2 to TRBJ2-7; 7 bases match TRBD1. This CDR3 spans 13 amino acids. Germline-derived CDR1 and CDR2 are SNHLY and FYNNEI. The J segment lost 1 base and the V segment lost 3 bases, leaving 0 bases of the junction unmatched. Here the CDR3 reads CASSEDRSYEQYF. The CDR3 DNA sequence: TGTGCCAGCAGTGAGGACAGGTCCTACGAGCAGTACTTC. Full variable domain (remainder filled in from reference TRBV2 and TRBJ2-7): EPEVTQTPSHQVTQMGQEVILRCVPISNHLYFYWYRQILGQKVEFLVSFYNNEISEKSEIFDDQFSVERPDGSNFTLKIRSTKLEDSAMYFCASSEDRSYEQYFGPGTRLTVT.

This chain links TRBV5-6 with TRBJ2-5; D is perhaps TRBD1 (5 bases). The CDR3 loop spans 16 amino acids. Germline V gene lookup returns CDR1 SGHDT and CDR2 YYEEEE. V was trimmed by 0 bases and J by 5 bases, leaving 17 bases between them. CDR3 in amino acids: CASSLDPQTVMETQYF. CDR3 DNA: TGTGCCAGCAGCTTGGATCCCCAGACAGTAATGGAGACCCAGTACTTC.

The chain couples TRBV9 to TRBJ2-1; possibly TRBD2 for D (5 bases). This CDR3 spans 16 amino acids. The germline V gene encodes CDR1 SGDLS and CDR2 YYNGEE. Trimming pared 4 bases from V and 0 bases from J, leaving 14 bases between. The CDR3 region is CASSIRLGSSYNEQFF. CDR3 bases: TGTGCCAGCAGCATTCGACTGGGGAGCTCCTACAATGAGCAGTTCTTC. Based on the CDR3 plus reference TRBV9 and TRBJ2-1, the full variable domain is DSGVTQTPKHLITATGQRVTLRCSPRSGDLSVYWYQQSLDQGLQFLIQYYNGEERAKGNILERFSAQQFPDLHSELNLSSLELGDSALYFCASSIRLGSSYNEQFFGPGTRLTVL.

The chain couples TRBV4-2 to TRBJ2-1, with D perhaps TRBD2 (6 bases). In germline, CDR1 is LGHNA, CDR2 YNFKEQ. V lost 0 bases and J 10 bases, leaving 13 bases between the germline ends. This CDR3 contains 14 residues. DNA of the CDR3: TGTGCCAGCAGCCAAGAGGCGGGGACTTTGGAGCAGTTCTTC. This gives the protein CASSQEAGTLEQFF.

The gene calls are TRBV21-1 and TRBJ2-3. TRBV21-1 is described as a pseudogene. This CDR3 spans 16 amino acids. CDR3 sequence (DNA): TGTGCCAGCAGCTTCCCAGGACCTCCATGGGCAGATACGCAGTATTTT. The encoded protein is CASSFPGPPWADTQYF.

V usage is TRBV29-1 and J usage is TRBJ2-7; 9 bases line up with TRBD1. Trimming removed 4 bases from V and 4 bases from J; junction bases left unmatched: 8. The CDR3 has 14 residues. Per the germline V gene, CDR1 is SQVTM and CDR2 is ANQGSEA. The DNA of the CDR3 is TGCAGCGTTGTAACCGGGGGACAGGGTTACGAGCAGTACTTC. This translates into CSVVTGGQGYEQYF.

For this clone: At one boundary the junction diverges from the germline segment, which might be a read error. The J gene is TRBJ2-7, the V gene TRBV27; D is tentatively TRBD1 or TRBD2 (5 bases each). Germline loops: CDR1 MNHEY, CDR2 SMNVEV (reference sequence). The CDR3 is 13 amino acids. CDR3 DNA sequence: TGTGCCAGCGGTTTCGGGACGGCCTACGAGCAGTACTTC. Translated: CASGFGTAYEQYF.

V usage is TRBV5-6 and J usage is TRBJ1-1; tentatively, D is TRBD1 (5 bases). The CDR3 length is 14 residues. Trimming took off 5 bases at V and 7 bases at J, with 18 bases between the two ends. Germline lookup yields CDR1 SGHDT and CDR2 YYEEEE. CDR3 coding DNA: TGTGCCAGCAGTTTGACGGCCCCGGGGGGTGAAGCTTTCTTT. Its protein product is CASSLTAPGGEAFF.

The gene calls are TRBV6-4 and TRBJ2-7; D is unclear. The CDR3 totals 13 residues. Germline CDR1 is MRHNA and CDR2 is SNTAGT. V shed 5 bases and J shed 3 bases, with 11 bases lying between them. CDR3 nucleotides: TGTGCCAGCAGTCTCGACCCGGACTACGAGCAGTACTTC. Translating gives CASSLDPDYEQYF.

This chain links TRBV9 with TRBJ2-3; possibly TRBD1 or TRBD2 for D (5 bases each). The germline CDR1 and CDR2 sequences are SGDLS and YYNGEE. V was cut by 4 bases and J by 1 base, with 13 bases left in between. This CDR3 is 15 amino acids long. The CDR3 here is CASSQSTGRTDTQYF. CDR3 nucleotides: TGTGCCAGCAGCCAGTCCACGGGACGCACAGATACGCAGTATTTT. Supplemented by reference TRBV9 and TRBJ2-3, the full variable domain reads DSGVTQTPKHLITATGQRVTLRCSPRSGDLSVYWYQQSLDQGLQFLIQYYNGEERAKGNILERFSAQQFPDLHSELNLSSLELGDSALYFCASSQSTGRTDTQYFGPGTRLTVL.

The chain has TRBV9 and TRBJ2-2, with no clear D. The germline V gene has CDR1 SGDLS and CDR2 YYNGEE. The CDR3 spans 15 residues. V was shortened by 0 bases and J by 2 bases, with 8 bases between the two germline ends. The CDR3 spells CASSVDGLNTGELFF. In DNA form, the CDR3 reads TGTGCCAGCAGCGTAGATGGTCTCAACACCGGGGAGCTGTTTTTT.

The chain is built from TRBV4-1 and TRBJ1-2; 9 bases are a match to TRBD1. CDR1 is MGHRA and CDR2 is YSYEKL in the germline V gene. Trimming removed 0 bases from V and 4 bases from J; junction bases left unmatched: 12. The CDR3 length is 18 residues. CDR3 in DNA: TGCGCCAGCAGCCAAGACCCCGGGACAGGGATTTTTTTCTATGGCTACACCTTC. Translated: CASSQDPGTGIFFYGYTF.

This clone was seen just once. The CDR3 coding sequence is TGTGCCAGCAGTTACTTCCTAGCGGCCTACAATGAGCAGTTCTTC. It is translated as CASSYFLAAYNEQFF. This chain joins TRBV6-5 and TRBJ2-1, with TRBD2 matching over 7 bases. This CDR3 is built from 15 residues. The V gene's germline CDR1 is MNHEY and CDR2 SVGAGI. The V gene end was trimmed by 1 base and the J gene end by 2 bases; junction bases not matched to a gene: 2.

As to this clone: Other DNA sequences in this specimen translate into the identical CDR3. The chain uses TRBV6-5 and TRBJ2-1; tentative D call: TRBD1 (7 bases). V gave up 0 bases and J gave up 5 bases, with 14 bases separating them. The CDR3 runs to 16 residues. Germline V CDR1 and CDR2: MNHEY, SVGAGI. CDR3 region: CASSYSTGEVHNEQFF. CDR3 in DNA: TGTGCCAGCAGTTACTCTACAGGGGAGGTCCACAATGAGCAGTTCTTC.

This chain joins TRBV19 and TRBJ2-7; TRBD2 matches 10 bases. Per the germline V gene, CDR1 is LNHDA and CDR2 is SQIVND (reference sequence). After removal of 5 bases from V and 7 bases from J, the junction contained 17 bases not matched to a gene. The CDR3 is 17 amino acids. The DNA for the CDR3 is TGTGCCAGTAGTCCGGACAGTATTCTAGCGGGAGCGAGGGAGCAGTACTTC. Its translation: CASSPDSILAGAREQYF.